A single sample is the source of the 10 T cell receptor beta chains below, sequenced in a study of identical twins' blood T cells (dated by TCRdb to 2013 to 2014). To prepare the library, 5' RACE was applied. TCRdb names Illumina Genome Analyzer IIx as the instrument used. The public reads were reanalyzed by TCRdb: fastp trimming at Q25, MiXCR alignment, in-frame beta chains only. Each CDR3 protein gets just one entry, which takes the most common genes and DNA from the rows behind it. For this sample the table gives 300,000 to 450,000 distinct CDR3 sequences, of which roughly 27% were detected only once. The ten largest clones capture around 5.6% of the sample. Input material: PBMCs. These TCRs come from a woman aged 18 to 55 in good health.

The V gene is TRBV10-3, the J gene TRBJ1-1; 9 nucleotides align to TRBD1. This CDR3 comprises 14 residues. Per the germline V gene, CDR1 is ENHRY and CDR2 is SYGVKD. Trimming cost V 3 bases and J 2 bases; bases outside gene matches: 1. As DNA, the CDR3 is TGTGCCATCAGTGAACAGGGGGCAAACACTGAAGCTTTCTTT. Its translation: CAISEQGANTEAFF.

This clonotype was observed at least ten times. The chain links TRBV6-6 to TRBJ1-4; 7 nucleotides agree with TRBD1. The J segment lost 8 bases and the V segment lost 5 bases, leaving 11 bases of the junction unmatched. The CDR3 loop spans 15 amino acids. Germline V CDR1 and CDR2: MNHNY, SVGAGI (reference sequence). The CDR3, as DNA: TGTGCCAGCAGTCCCCACCGACAGGGTTGGGAAAAACTGTTTTTT. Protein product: CASSPHRQGWEKLFF.

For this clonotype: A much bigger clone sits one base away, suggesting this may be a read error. Here the CDR3 reads CAGSLGGDSPLHF. Written as DNA, the CDR3 is TGTGCCGGCAGTTTAGGAGGTGATTCACCCCTCCACTTT. V is TRBV27 and J is TRBJ1-6; D not certain. From germline, CDR1 is MNHEY and CDR2 SMNVEV (reference sequence). The CDR3 is 13 amino acids.

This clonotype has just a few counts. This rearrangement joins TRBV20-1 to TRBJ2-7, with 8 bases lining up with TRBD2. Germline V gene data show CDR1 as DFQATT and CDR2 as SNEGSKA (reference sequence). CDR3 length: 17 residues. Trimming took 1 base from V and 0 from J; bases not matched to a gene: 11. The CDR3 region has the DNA TGCAGTGCTAGAGCTTACACTAGCGGACCAACCTCCTACGAGCAGTACTTC. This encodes CSARAYTSGPTSYEQYF.

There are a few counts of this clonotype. Here the CDR3 reads CASRRDRLQETQYF. The CDR3 coding sequence is TGTGCCAGTAGAAGGGACAGACTCCAAGAGACCCAGTACTTC. V usage is TRBV19 and J usage is TRBJ2-5; 7 nucleotides agree with TRBD1. This CDR3 has 14 residues. Germline V gene lookup returns CDR1 LNHDA and CDR2 SQIVND (reference sequence). V shed 6 bases and J 1 base; nucleotides not matched to a gene: 5.

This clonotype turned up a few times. This CDR3 is CASSPGNWGNQPQHF. Here the CDR3 DNA reads TGTGCCAGTTCGCCCGGGAACTGGGGCAATCAGCCCCAGCATTTT. This rearrangement joins TRBV12-3 or TRBV12-4 to TRBJ1-5; D gene uncertain. Between the trimmed V and J ends, which lost 9 bases and 2 bases, there was a span of 17 bases. This CDR3 contains 15 residues.

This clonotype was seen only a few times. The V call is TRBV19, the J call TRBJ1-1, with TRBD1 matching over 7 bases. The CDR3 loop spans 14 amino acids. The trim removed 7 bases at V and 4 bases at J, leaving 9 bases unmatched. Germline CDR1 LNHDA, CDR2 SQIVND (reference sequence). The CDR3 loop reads CASNSQGMGTEAFF. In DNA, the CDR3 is TGTGCCAGTAACTCACAGGGGATGGGCACTGAAGCTTTCTTT.

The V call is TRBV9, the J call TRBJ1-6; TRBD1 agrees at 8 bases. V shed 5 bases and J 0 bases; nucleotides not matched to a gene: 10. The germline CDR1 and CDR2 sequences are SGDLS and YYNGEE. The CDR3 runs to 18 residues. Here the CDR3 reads CASREGQALSSYNSPLHF. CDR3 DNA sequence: TGTGCCAGCAGAGAGGGACAGGCCCTGAGCTCCTATAATTCACCCCTCCACTTT.

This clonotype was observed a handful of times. In DNA, the CDR3 is TGTGCCAGGGGACCGGCGGGGATGAACACCGGGGAGCTGTTTTTT. It yields the protein CARGPAGMNTGELFF. V gene TRBV27 combines with J gene TRBJ2-2; D might be TRBD2 (6 bases). This CDR3 has 15 amino acids. Germline V CDR1 and CDR2: MNHEY, SMNVEV (reference sequence). V was trimmed by 9 bases and J by 1 base, leaving 15 bases between them.

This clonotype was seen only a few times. CDR3 bases: TGTGCCAGCATTCCAAGACAGGGCCTCAGGGGCTACACCTTC. The encoded protein is CASIPRQGLRGYTF. The chain couples TRBV2 to TRBJ1-2; TRBD1 aligns across 7 bases. The CDR3 is 14 amino acids. Trimming took 7 bases from V and 8 from J; bases not matched to a gene: 13. The germline V gene has CDR1 SNHLY and CDR2 FYNNEI.